This entry lists 21 T cell receptor beta chains sequenced from one sample in a study of monozygotic twins with cystic fibrosis. Profiled with immunoSEQ multiplex PCR; TCRdb holds only in-frame clones, not every one. The sample has 30,000 to 40,000 clones; approximately 67% are singletons. Material for sequencing was blood. These receptor sequences come from a girl under 18 with cystic fibrosis.

This clone turned up a few times. This chain joins TRBV19 and TRBJ1-2; D is unclear. Trimming shortened V by 8 bases and J by 7 bases, and 14 bases separated the two germline ends. Germline assignment: CDR1 LNHDA and CDR2 SQIVND (reference sequence). The CDR3 is made up of 12 amino acids. The CDR3 bases are TGTGCCAGTCGTGCGGGATGGAGTGGCTACACCTTC. Encoded protein: CASRAGWSGYTF.

This rearrangement joins TRBV15 to TRBJ2-5, with TRBD2 matching 11 bases. The germline V gene encodes CDR1 LNHNV and CDR2 YYDKDF (reference sequence). V lost 4 bases, J lost 1 base, and 8 bases stayed unmatched. The CDR3 contains 17 residues. The CDR3: CATSTAWTSGLQETQYF. The DNA for the CDR3 is TGTGCCACCAGCACAGCCTGGACTAGCGGGCTCCAAGAGACCCAGTACTTC.

V and J are TRBV19 and TRBJ1-2, with D perhaps matching TRBD1 (6 bases). Germline lookup yields CDR1 LNHDA and CDR2 SQIVND (reference sequence). The CDR3 spans 16 residues. The V end was cut by 6 bases, the J end by 2 bases, with 19 bases between. The CDR3 sequence is CASSLAGGQPNYGYTF. CDR3 sequence (DNA): TGTGCCAGTAGCCTAGCTGGAGGACAGCCCAACTATGGCTACACCTTC.

V is TRBV18 and J is TRBJ2-1; 9 bases match TRBD2. The CDR3 extends over 16 amino acids. The V gene end was trimmed by 4 bases and the J gene end by 7 bases; junction bases not matched to a gene: 11. Germline V gene sequence: CDR1 KGHSH, CDR2 LQKENI. CDR3 amino acids: CASSLSIAGVRNEQFF. In DNA form, the CDR3 reads TGTGCCAGCTCACTCTCAATAGCGGGAGTACGGAATGAGCAGTTCTTC.

V usage is TRBV11-3 and J usage is TRBJ1-5; D unclear. Trimming left V 5 bases short and J 6 bases short, with 20 bases between. This CDR3 is 16 amino acids long. CDR1 SGHNT and CDR2 YENEEA come from the germline V gene. In nucleotides, the CDR3 is TGTGCCAGCAGCCCATACAAACCCCCACCCGTTCAGCCCCAGCATTTT. This encodes CASSPYKPPPVQPQHF.

This chain links TRBV2 with TRBJ2-7; D perhaps matches TRBD2 (7 bases). CDR1 is SNHLY and CDR2 is FYNNEI in the germline V gene. V was clipped by 3 bases and J by 7 bases, with 19 bases between them. The CDR3 length is 15 residues. The CDR3 sequence is CASSDGGTGAWEQYV. The CDR3 DNA reads as TGTGCCAGCAGTGACGGGGGGACGGGGGCGTGGGAGCAGTACGTC.

The gene calls are TRBV5-1 and TRBJ1-1; D is perhaps TRBD1 (5 bases). The CDR3 spans 15 residues. Germline CDR1 is SGHRS and CDR2 is YFSETQ. V dropped 0 bases and J dropped 1 base, with 10 bases sitting between them. CDR3 protein: CASSLEGDRNTEAFF. The DNA for the CDR3 is TGCGCCAGCAGCTTGGAAGGAGACAGGAACACTGAAGCTTTCTTT.

The chain combines TRBV5-1 with TRBJ2-1; the D gene is possibly TRBD2 (6 bases). Germline V gene lookup returns CDR1 SGHRS and CDR2 YFSETQ. Trimming took 4 bases from V and 10 from J, leaving 18 bases between them. This CDR3 is built from 14 residues. The CDR3 nucleotides are TGCGCCAGCAGCCGCGGGGACCCGCCGGGGGAGCAGTTCTTC. Amino acid sequence: CASSRGDPPGEQFF.

The chain uses TRBV19 and TRBJ1-5, with a possible D match to TRBD1 (5 bases). Per germline, CDR1 LNHDA and CDR2 SQIVND (reference sequence). V shed 8 bases and J shed 5 bases, with 22 bases lying between them. CDR3 length: 16 amino acids. The CDR3 DNA follows: TGTGCCAGTGCCCCGTTGAGGGGCGGAAGGGATCAGCCCCAGCATTTT. Translating it yields CASAPLRGGRDQPQHF.

The chain joins TRBV6-6 to TRBJ2-1, with 7 bases that match TRBD2. The CDR3 has 15 residues. With V trimmed by 6 bases and J by 4 bases, 9 bases remained unmatched. Germline CDR1 is MNHNY and CDR2 is SVGAGI (reference sequence). The CDR3 nucleotides read TGTGCCAGCAGAGGAGCGGGACTCTCGTACAATGAGCAGTTCTTC. This sequence encodes CASRGAGLSYNEQFF.

The chain is built from TRBV5-6 and TRBJ2-2, with D perhaps TRBD1 (6 bases). The CDR3 sequence is 15 residues long. Germline V gene sequence: CDR1 SGHDT, CDR2 YYEEEE. With 1 base removed from V and 4 bases from J, the gap between germline ends came to 11 bases. CDR3: CASSLQGRVTGELFF. Here the CDR3 DNA reads TGTGCCAGCAGCTTGCAGGGGCGCGTCACCGGGGAGCTGTTTTTT.

The genes are TRBV14 and TRBJ2-4; no clear D gene. The CDR3 runs 13 residues. The V and J ends lost 0 bases and 5 bases respectively, with 5 bases between them. Germline CDR1 SGHDN, CDR2 FVKESK. The CDR3 sequence is CASSQDLENIQYF. In DNA form, the CDR3 reads TGTGCCAGCAGCCAAGATCTGGAAAACATTCAGTACTTC.

This chain links TRBV10-3 with TRBJ2-7, with TRBD1 as a possible D gene (5 bases). V was cut by 6 bases and J by 0 bases, with 6 bases left in between. CDR1 is ENHRY and CDR2 is SYGVKD in the germline V gene. The CDR3 contains 12 residues. The CDR3 sequence: CAIRDNSYEQYV. The CDR3 coding sequence is TGTGCCATCAGGGACAACTCCTACGAGCAGTACGTC.

The chain joins TRBV5-6 to TRBJ1-2; TRBD1 might be the D (6 bases). The CDR3 consists of 18 residues. The ends were cut back, 3 bases at V and 1 base at J, with 22 bases in the middle. Germline V CDR1 and CDR2: SGHDT, YYEEEE. The CDR3 DNA reads TGTGCCAGCAGCTCCCAAACAGGGTCAATCGCGGGTAACTATGGCTACACCTTC. Its translation: CASSSQTGSIAGNYGYTF.

J is TRBJ2-1 and V is TRBV10-1, with TRBD1 identical over 10 bases. V shed 3 bases, J shed 1 base, and the junction held 9 bases outside the gene matches. The germline CDR1 and CDR2 sequences are WNHNN and SYGVQD (reference sequence). The CDR3 is 18 amino acids. CDR3 amino acids: CASSEDRGQSWSYNEQFF. The CDR3 bases are TGCGCCAGCAGTGAAGACAGGGGGCAATCTTGGTCCTACAATGAGCAGTTCTTC.

The V call is TRBV27, the J call TRBJ2-3; D unresolved. V lost 7 bases and J 3 bases, leaving 11 bases between the germline ends. CDR3 length: 13 residues. CDR1 MNHEY and CDR2 SMNVEV come from the germline V gene (reference sequence). As DNA, the CDR3 is TGTGCCAGCAACCGTCTAGGAACAGATACGCAGTATTTT. It translates to CASNRLGTDTQYF.

This clone was detected a few times. This chain joins TRBV7-3 and TRBJ1-1, with TRBD1 matching over 11 bases. Trimming took 4 bases from V and 5 from J; bases not matched to a gene: 3. The CDR3 spans 14 residues. Germline lookup yields CDR1 SGHTA and CDR2 FQGTGA. CDR3 in DNA: TGTGCCAGCAGCTCGGGACAGGGGGTAACTGAAGCTTTCTTT. This codes for CASSSGQGVTEAFF.

V gene TRBV9 combines with J gene TRBJ2-1, with a weak D call TRBD2 (6 bases). The ends were cut back, 4 bases at V and 3 bases at J, with 14 bases in the middle. This CDR3 is built from 15 residues. Per the germline V gene, CDR1 is SGDLS and CDR2 is YYNGEE. Here the CDR3 reads CASSPRTMLYNEQFF. The CDR3 nucleotides are TGTGCCAGCAGCCCCCGGACTATGCTCTACAATGAGCAGTTCTTC.

The chain joins TRBV5-4 to TRBJ1-1; no reliable D call. The CDR3 contains 14 residues. Trimming left V 0 bases short and J 3 bases short, with 9 bases between. The germline CDR1 and CDR2 sequences are SGHNT and YYREEE (reference sequence). This chain's CDR3 is CASSLGQDYTEAFF. Written as DNA, the CDR3 is TGTGCCAGCAGCTTGGGGCAGGATTACACTGAAGCTTTCTTT.

This clone was found a few times. The rearrangement joins TRBV28 to TRBJ1-1; D gene uncertain. Germline values: CDR1 MDHEN, CDR2 SYDVKM. V gave up 5 bases and J gave up 8 bases, with 21 bases separating them. The CDR3 totals 15 residues. The CDR3 region is CASSPPLAGVSEAFF. The CDR3 nucleotides read TGTGCCAGCAGTCCCCCCCTCGCCGGGGTCTCCGAAGCTTTCTTT.

The CDR3 region has the DNA TGCGCCAGCAGCTTGGAAGGTTATTCCTACGAGCAGTACTTC. As protein: CASSLEGYSYEQYF. V is TRBV5-1 and J is TRBJ2-7; unclear D gene. This CDR3 has 14 amino acids. The germline V gene has CDR1 SGHRS and CDR2 YFSETQ. Trimming pared 0 bases from V and 1 base from J, leaving 8 bases between.